This is a list of T cell receptor beta chains from one sample in a study of shared clonotypes between healthy human individuals. Data came from immunoSEQ multiplex PCR; TCRdb stores just in-frame clones and leaves some out. The sample yields about 2.3 million clones, about 92% seen once. What was sequenced was naive CD4+ T cells from PBMCs. Every receptor here comes from a man aged 18 to 29 in good health. Some clones in this sample may be carry-over from other donors' samples. CDR3s include the opening cysteine and the closing phenylalanine or tryptophan. Each record gives: V gene, clone size, D gene, CDR3 length, J gene, CDR3 DNA, CDR3 protein. D genes are given only for firm matches. Where a row states a size, it is once, few, many or the class of an expanded clone; other rows omit it.

V: TRBV5-6
size: NA
D: TRBD1
length: 13
J: TRBJ1-1
DNA: TGTGCCAGCAGCAAAGACAGGGCCACTGAAGCTTTCTTT
CDR3: CASSKDRATEAFF

V: TRBV9
size: NA
D: NA
length: 15
J: TRBJ2-1
DNA: TGTGCCAGCAGCACGGACGGGAGCTCCTACAATGAGCAGTTCTTC
CDR3: CASSTDGSSYNEQFF

V: TRBV18
size: NA
D: TRBD1
length: 12
J: TRBJ1-1
DNA: TGTGCCAGCTCACCAGACGAGGACAGGGCTTTCTTT
CDR3: CASSPDEDRAFF

V: TRBV2
size: NA
D: TRBD1
length: 15
J: TRBJ1-2
DNA: TGTGCCAGCAGTGAATTGGGACAGGGGGCGGTTGGCTACACCTTC
CDR3: CASSELGQGAVGYTF

V: TRBV5-8
size: once
D: TRBD1
length: 14
J: TRBJ2-7
DNA: TGTGCCAGCAGGGGGCCGGGACAGGGGTTCGAGCAGTACTTC
CDR3: CASRGPGQGFEQYF

V: TRBV21-1
size: NA
D: NA
length: 12
J: TRBJ1-1
DNA: TGTGCCAGCAGCACCCTCTGTCGGGCGGCTTTCTTT
CDR3: CASSTLCRAAFF

V: TRBV5-1
size: NA
D: NA
length: 13
J: TRBJ1-5
DNA: TGCGCCAGCAGACAGGGAGAGAATCAGCCCCAGCATTTT
CDR3: CASRQGENQPQHF

V: TRBV29-1
size: NA
D: TRBD2
length: 12
J: TRBJ2-1
DNA: TGCAGCGTAGCGGGGTCCTACAATGAGCAGTTCTTC
CDR3: CSVAGSYNEQFF

V: TRBV6-5
size: NA
D: TRBD1
length: 14
J: TRBJ1-5
DNA: TGTGCCAGCAGCCCTCGACAGGGTGGCCAGCCCCAGCATTTT
CDR3: CASSPRQGGQPQHF

V: TRBV9
size: NA
D: NA
length: 16
J: TRBJ2-1
DNA: TGTGCCAGCAGCGTAGAGTGGATGGGCAGGTACAATGAGCAGTTCTTC
CDR3: CASSVEWMGRYNEQFF

V: TRBV7-2
size: NA
D: TRBD1
length: 15
J: TRBJ2-5
DNA: TGTGCCAGCAGTTACACCGGGACAGTACAAGAGACCCAGTACTTC
CDR3: CASSYTGTVQETQYF

V: TRBV7-9
size: NA
D: TRBD1
length: 17
J: TRBJ1-1
DNA: TGTGCCAGCAGCAGGGCCCCGGGACAGGAAACGAACACTGAAGCTTTCTTT
CDR3: CASSRAPGQETNTEAFF

V: TRBV28
size: NA
D: TRBD1
length: 18
J: TRBJ2-1
DNA: TGTGCCAGCAGTTCCCCAGCATTTGGGACAGGGAACTACAATGAGCAGTTCTTC
CDR3: CASSSPAFGTGNYNEQFF

V: TRBV11-2
size: NA
D: NA
length: 15
J: TRBJ2-2
DNA: TGTGCCAGCAGCTTAGGGCAAATTGGTACCGGGGAGCTGTTTTTT
CDR3: CASSLGQIGTGELFF

V: TRBV7-3
size: NA
D: TRBD1
length: 15
J: TRBJ1-1
DNA: TGTGCCAGCAGCCGGGGACAGGGGCTGAACACTGAAGCTTTCTTT
CDR3: CASSRGQGLNTEAFF

V: TRBV11-3
size: NA
D: NA
length: 19
J: TRBJ1-2
DNA: TGTGCCAGCAGCTTAGAGGGGCATCTGGGCAAAGGGGGAAACTATGGCTACACCTTC
CDR3: CASSLEGHLGKGGNYGYTF

V: TRBV10-3
size: NA
D: NA
length: 14
J: TRBJ2-7
DNA: TGTGCCATCAGTGTGGCAGGGAATACCTACGAGCAGTACTTC
CDR3: CAISVAGNTYEQYF

V: TRBV29-1
size: NA
D: NA
length: 13
J: TRBJ2-5
DNA: TGCAGCGTTGCCGACTTTCAACAAGAGACCCAGTACTTC
CDR3: CSVADFQQETQYF

V: TRBV7-3
size: NA
D: TRBD2
length: 15
J: TRBJ2-7
DNA: TGTGCCAGCAGCTTAACGCTAGCGGGGGTTTACGAGCAGTACTTC
CDR3: CASSLTLAGVYEQYF

V: TRBV5-3
size: NA
D: NA
length: 16
J: TRBJ2-1
DNA: TGTGCCAGAAGCTGGAACAGGGAGTCAGGGGACAATGAGCAGTTCTTC
CDR3: CARSWNRESGDNEQFF

V: TRBV6-1
size: NA
D: TRBD2
length: 14
J: TRBJ2-7
DNA: TGTGCCAGCATGATAGGACTAGCGGTTTACGAGCAGTACTTC
CDR3: CASMIGLAVYEQYF

V: TRBV19
size: NA
D: NA
length: 14
J: TRBJ1-4
DNA: TGTGCCAGTAGTGGAGGGGGGCTTGGTGAAAAACTGTTTTTT
CDR3: CASSGGGLGEKLFF

V: TRBV18
size: NA
D: NA
length: 13
J: TRBJ1-2
DNA: TGTGCCAGCTCTCAAAACAGATACTATGGCTACACCTTC
CDR3: CASSQNRYYGYTF

V: TRBV5-1
size: few
D: NA
length: 15
J: TRBJ2-7
DNA: TGCGCCAGCAGCCCTAGACAGGCGGCGGGGGCCGAGCAGTACTTC
CDR3: CASSPRQAAGAEQYF

V: TRBV7-8
size: NA
D: NA
length: 16
J: TRBJ2-1
DNA: TGTGCCAGCAGCTTAGGCGGCTTCTATGAGTACAATGAGCAGTTCTTC
CDR3: CASSLGGFYEYNEQFF

V: TRBV28
size: once
D: NA
length: 11
J: TRBJ1-2
DNA: TGTGCCAGCAGCCAAGGACACGGCTACACCTTC
CDR3: CASSQGHGYTF

V: TRBV14
size: NA
D: TRBD2
length: 19
J: TRBJ2-5
DNA: TGTGCCAGCAGCCAAGATTGGTCACTAGCGGGAGGGCCGTTGGAGACCCAGTACTTC
CDR3: CASSQDWSLAGGPLETQYF

V: TRBV7-8
size: NA
D: NA
length: 14
J: TRBJ2-2
DNA: TGTGCCAGCAGCTTGTCTAGCAGCACCGGGGAGCTGTTTTTT
CDR3: CASSLSSSTGELFF

V: TRBV19
size: NA
D: NA
length: 16
J: TRBJ1-5
DNA: TGTGCCAGTAGTTATACAGTAGTTACTAGCAATCAGCCCCAGCATTTT
CDR3: CASSYTVVTSNQPQHF

V: TRBV28
size: NA
D: TRBD1
length: 15
J: TRBJ1-2
DNA: TGTGCCAGCAGTTCGCCAGGGGGCGCGGACTATGGCTACACCTTC
CDR3: CASSSPGGADYGYTF

V: TRBV6-1
size: NA
D: NA
length: 13
J: TRBJ2-1
DNA: TGTGCCAGCAGGAGCCTGACAGAAAATGAGCAGTTCTTC
CDR3: CASRSLTENEQFF

V: TRBV5-4
size: NA
D: TRBD2
length: 15
J: TRBJ2-3
DNA: TGTGCCAGCAGTAGGTCAGCGGGAGGGCCTTATACGCAGTATTTT
CDR3: CASSRSAGGPYTQYF

V: TRBV7-3
size: NA
D: NA
length: 16
J: TRBJ2-2
DNA: TGTGCCAGCAGCTTAATGTCCGGGGCCAACACCGGGGAGCTGTTTTTT
CDR3: CASSLMSGANTGELFF

V: TRBV4-2
size: once
D: NA
length: 14
J: TRBJ2-7
DNA: TGTGCCAGCAGCCAAGATCGGGGTGCCTACGAGCAGTACTTC
CDR3: CASSQDRGAYEQYF

V: TRBV7-2
size: NA
D: TRBD2
length: 15
J: TRBJ2-1
DNA: TGTGCCAGCAGCCCAGACGGGACTACTTACAATGAGCAGTTCTTC
CDR3: CASSPDGTTYNEQFF

V: TRBV11-2
size: NA
D: TRBD2
length: 16
J: TRBJ2-3
DNA: TGTGCCAGCAGCTTAATCTTGGGGAGGGGCCCAGATACGCAGTATTTT
CDR3: CASSLILGRGPDTQYF

V: TRBV6-5
size: once
D: TRBD1
length: 13
J: TRBJ1-3
DNA: TGTGCCAGCCGGACAGGGGAAGGAAACACCATATATTTT
CDR3: CASRTGEGNTIYF

V: TRBV4-3
size: NA
D: NA
length: 14
J: TRBJ1-2
DNA: TGCGCCAGCAGCCAAGTACGGGTAAACTATGGCTACACCTTC
CDR3: CASSQVRVNYGYTF

V: TRBV2
size: NA
D: NA
length: 14
J: TRBJ2-7
DNA: TGTGCCAGCAGCGTGGGCGAGGTCAACTACGAGCAGTACTTC
CDR3: CASSVGEVNYEQYF

V: TRBV18
size: NA
D: NA
length: 13
J: TRBJ1-2
DNA: TGTGCCAGCTCCCCCATTGATAACTATGGCTACACCTTC
CDR3: CASSPIDNYGYTF

V: TRBV28
size: NA
D: TRBD2
length: 17
J: TRBJ2-1
DNA: TGTGCCAGCAGTTCTCTAACACTAGCGGGGCTGAACAATGAGCAGTTCTTC
CDR3: CASSSLTLAGLNNEQFF

V: TRBV6-1
size: once
D: NA
length: 14
J: TRBJ2-7
DNA: TGTGCCAGCACCCTTGGCCCGGGGGACTACGAGCAGTACTTC
CDR3: CASTLGPGDYEQYF

V: TRBV7-9
size: once
D: NA
length: 15
J: TRBJ2-7
DNA: TGTGCCAGCAGCTTAGGGCGGGCAGGGCCTTTGGAGCAGTACTTC
CDR3: CASSLGRAGPLEQYF

V: TRBV23-1
size: NA
D: NA
length: 15
J: TRBJ2-7
DNA: TGCGCCAGCAGCCCGACGTCCCTAAACCCCTACGAGCAGTACTTC
CDR3: CASSPTSLNPYEQYF

V: TRBV6-4
size: NA
D: NA
length: 14
J: TRBJ2-1
DNA: TGTGCCAGCCCATCTCAGGGGGGAGGGGCGCACAAGTTCTTC
CDR3: CASPSQGGGAHKFF

V: TRBV6-5
size: NA
D: NA
length: 15
J: TRBJ2-7
DNA: TGTGCCAGCAGTTACTCGGGGACAAGGAACTACGAGCAGTACTTC
CDR3: CASSYSGTRNYEQYF

V: TRBV27
size: NA
D: NA
length: 17
J: TRBJ1-6
DNA: TGTGCCAGCAGTTCACCCCAACAACAGGGCCCTAATTCACCCCTCCACTTT
CDR3: CASSSPQQQGPNSPLHF

V: TRBV28
size: few
D: TRBD1
length: 13
J: TRBJ1-2
DNA: TGTGCCAGCAGTCCGGACAGGAACTATGGCTACACCTTC
CDR3: CASSPDRNYGYTF

V: TRBV7-2
size: NA
D: TRBD1
length: 15
J: TRBJ2-3
DNA: TGTGCCAGCAGCCCGCAGGGGGCTAGCACAGATACGCAGTATTTT
CDR3: CASSPQGASTDTQYF

V: TRBV19
size: NA
D: TRBD2
length: 17
J: TRBJ2-3
DNA: TGTGCCAGTAGTATGGAAGGACTAGCGGGGTGGGCAGATACGCAGTATTTT
CDR3: CASSMEGLAGWADTQYF

V: TRBV28
size: NA
D: NA
length: 13
J: TRBJ2-7
DNA: TGTGCCAGCACCCGAGGGGGGGCCTACGAGCAGTACTTC
CDR3: CASTRGGAYEQYF

V: TRBV28
size: NA
D: TRBD1
length: 17
J: TRBJ1-5
DNA: TGTGCCAGCAGGTTCCGGGACAGGGGGCGCGGATTACAGCCCCAGCATTTT
CDR3: CASRFRDRGRGLQPQHF

V: TRBV5-1
size: NA
D: TRBD1
length: 14
J: TRBJ1-1
DNA: TGCGCCAGCAGCTTGGCGACAGGGAGGACTGAAGCTTTCTTT
CDR3: CASSLATGRTEAFF

V: TRBV27
size: NA
D: NA
length: 16
J: TRBJ1-1
DNA: TGTGCCAGCAGCGGACCCCAGGCTGGGAAGGGCACTGAAGCTTTCTTT
CDR3: CASSGPQAGKGTEAFF

V: TRBV15
size: NA
D: NA
length: 13
J: TRBJ1-1
DNA: TGTGCCACCAGCAGAGTAGCGAACACTGAAGCTTTCTTT
CDR3: CATSRVANTEAFF

V: TRBV18
size: once
D: TRBD2
length: 14
J: TRBJ2-7
DNA: TGTGCCAGCTCACCAGGTCTAGCGGGCTACGAGCAGTACTTC
CDR3: CASSPGLAGYEQYF

V: TRBV28
size: NA
D: TRBD1
length: 15
J: TRBJ1-2
DNA: TGTGCCAGCACCATAGGGGGCAGTTCTAACTATGGCTACACCTTC
CDR3: CASTIGGSSNYGYTF

V: TRBV19
size: NA
D: NA
length: 12
J: TRBJ1-2
DNA: TGTGCCAGTAGTCGGGGCCATAATGGCTACACCTTC
CDR3: CASSRGHNGYTF

V: TRBV15
size: NA
D: NA
length: 15
J: TRBJ2-7
DNA: TGTGCCACCAGCAGAGATTCCATTAATAGGGGGGTGCAGTACTTC
CDR3: CATSRDSINRGVQYF